These 4 T cell receptor beta chains came from one sample sequenced in a study of blood T cells in healthy people across ages (dated by TCRdb to about 2015). Libraries were prepared through 5' RACE. The sequencing machine was an Illumina HiSeq 2500. A second PCR of roughly 6 to 12 cycles was performed with a sample-barcoded 5' primer and a J-beta primer mix. TCRdb took the public reads, trimmed them with fastp at Q25, ran MiXCR for clone calling and kept in-frame beta chains. All rows with the same CDR3 protein become a single entry with the most common DNA and genes. Within this sample are over 300,000 distinct CDR3 sequences, with approximately 51% of them counted one time only. The top ten hold 45% to 65% of the sample. The source material was blood. The receptor set was obtained from a man in his fifties or sixties in good health.

CDR3 protein: CASSKRTSGVTSHEQYF. CDR3 nucleotides: TGTGCCAGCAGCAAACGGACTAGCGGGGTCACCAGCCACGAGCAGTACTTC. The rearrangement uses TRBV11-2 and TRBJ2-4, with 12 bases lining up with TRBD2. The J call may be incorrect, as the DNA end agrees better with TRBJ2-7. CDR3 length: 17 residues. CDR1 and CDR2 (germline): SGHAT, FQNNGV.

The chain couples TRBV20-1 to TRBJ2-1, with a weak D call TRBD2 (7 bases). Trimming shortened V by 1 base and J by 6 bases, and 13 bases separated the two germline ends. Germline-derived CDR1 and CDR2 are DFQATT and SNEGSKA (reference sequence). The CDR3 length is 14 residues. The CDR3 bases are TGCAGTGCTAGAGCGGGGGAGGGGGTCAATGAGCAGTTCTTC. This encodes CSARAGEGVNEQFF.

CDR3 protein: CSAAQGNEQYF. In DNA, the CDR3 is TGCAGTGCCGCCCAGGGAAACGAGCAGTACTTC. This chain uses TRBV20-1 with TRBJ2-5; a weak D match, TRBD1 (5 bases). TRBJ2-7 matches the DNA end more closely, so the J call is doubtful. The CDR3 sequence is 11 residues long. Germline CDR1 reads DFQATT; CDR2 reads SNEGSKA (reference sequence).

This chain connects TRBV30 to TRBJ1-2; D is unresolved. There are 11 residues in the CDR3. Trimming removed 1 base at V and 7 bases at J, with 7 bases between. From germline, CDR1 is GTSNPN and CDR2 SVGIG (reference sequence). The CDR3 nucleotides read TGTGCCTGGAGTGACGACGGTGGCTACACCTTC. Protein: CAWSDDGGYTF.